These 16 T cell receptor beta chains were all obtained from the same sample, sequenced in a study of beta chain features in type 1 diabetes (dated by TCRdb to about 2018). The library was produced with the immunoSEQ multiplex PCR assay. The entire amount of isolated RNA was reverse transcribed using the High Capacity cDNA Reverse Transcription Kit, so the sequenced TCRB transcripts were expressed ones. TCRdb carries this immuneACCESS record with in-frame sequences only. Its versions omit some clonotypes, under half of them owing to an unresolved V gene in the studies checked, with the rest unexplained. Recorded for this sample are about 640,000 clones; 9.5% to 15% of them occurred a single time. Jointly, the top ten make up more than 0.095% of the sample. Overall study results and their limits: A moderate but significant shortening of TCRB CDR3 length was observed in type 1 diabetes patients in all four CD4+ subsets.

Their antigen targets remain unknown. What was sequenced was naive CD4+ T cells from blood. The cell subset or site label corresponds to: true naive CD4+ T cells. The receptors stem from a man aged 30 to 39 with type 1 diabetes.

The sample holds a few counts of this clone. V gene TRBV9 combines with J gene TRBJ2-1; 10 nucleotides align to TRBD2. Trimming took 3 bases from V and 15 from J; bases not matched to a gene: 15. The CDR3 loop spans 15 amino acids. Germline loops: CDR1 SGDLS, CDR2 YYNGEE. The CDR3 is CASSAVGVAGGPVFF. In DNA, the CDR3 is TGTGCCAGCAGCGCTGTCGGGGTAGCGGGGGGCCCGGTGTTCTTC.

This clone was picked up a small number of times. The chain has TRBV15 and TRBJ1-6; weak D call: TRBD1 (5 bases). The CDR3 contains 18 residues. The V gene lost 0 bases and the J gene lost 8 bases, with 20 bases spanning the gap. The germline V gene encodes CDR1 LNHNV and CDR2 YYDKDF (reference sequence). This CDR3 is CATSRDIPSALGDSPLHF. The CDR3, as DNA: TGTGCCACCAGCAGAGATATCCCTTCGGCCCTAGGGGATTCACCCCTCCACTTT.

This clone was seen a handful of times. The rearrangement uses TRBV19 and TRBJ1-2, with D unresolved. Germline values: CDR1 LNHDA, CDR2 SQIVND (reference sequence). The CDR3 totals 13 residues. Between the trimmed V and J ends, which lost 8 bases and 4 bases, there was a span of 14 bases. In nucleotides, the CDR3 is TGTGCCAGTCAATCCTTGGTTGCCTATGGCTACACCTTC. This translates into CASQSLVAYGYTF.

This chain connects TRBV18 to TRBJ1-2, with a weak D call TRBD1 (5 bases). Looked up from germline, CDR1 is KGHSH and CDR2 is LQKENI. Trimming stripped 0 bases from V and 4 bases from J, with 9 bases between. The CDR3 extends over 14 amino acids. DNA of the CDR3: TGTGCCAGCTCACCACCGGGGCGGGGCTATGGCTACACCTTC. Residues: CASSPPGRGYGYTF.

The chain links TRBV28 to TRBJ2-7, with D uncertain. Germline V gives CDR1 MDHEN, CDR2 SYDVKM. Trimming took 0 bases from V and 4 from J, leaving 4 bases between them. This CDR3 spans 12 amino acids. This CDR3 reads CASSLWRYEQYF. The CDR3 DNA sequence: TGTGCCAGCAGTTTATGGAGGTACGAGCAGTACTTC. Combining the CDR3 with reference TRBV28 and TRBJ2-7 gives the whole variable domain DVKVTQSSRYLVKRTGEKVFLECVQDMDHENMFWYRQDPGLGLRLIYFSYDVKMKEKGDIPEGYSVSREKKERFSLILESASTNQTSMYLCASSLWRYEQYFGPGTRLTVT.

This clone was observed a handful of times. The V call is TRBV6-5, the J call TRBJ2-3, with TRBD1 as a possible D gene (5 bases). The germline V gene has CDR1 MNHEY and CDR2 SVGAGI. V lost 8 bases, J lost 4 bases, and 10 bases lay in between. The CDR3 is 12 amino acids. The CDR3 DNA reads TGTGCCAGCGACCTGACAGCAGATACGCAGTATTTT. Its translation is CASDLTADTQYF.

A few counts support this clone. This chain uses TRBV7-2 with TRBJ2-7, with TRBD2 matching 8 bases. Trimming cost V 4 bases and J 0 bases; bases outside gene matches: 8. The CDR3 extends over 16 amino acids. Germline CDR1 is SGHTA and CDR2 is FQGNSA. In nucleotides, the CDR3 is TGTGCCAGCAGCTATAGCGGGGTGACAAGCTCCTACGAGCAGTACTTC. Translated, it gives CASSYSGVTSSYEQYF.

This clone came up a few times. The gene calls are TRBV6-4 and TRBJ1-1, with 9 bases matching TRBD1. Germline V CDR1 and CDR2: MRHNA, SNTAGT. CDR3 length equals 14 residues. V shed 6 bases and J 7 bases; nucleotides not matched to a gene: 9. CDR3 nucleotide sequence: TGTGCCAGCAGACCGGGACAGGGTCTAGGTGAAGCTTTCTTT. Translating it yields CASRPGQGLGEAFF.

This clone was recorded a few times. V is TRBV14 and J is TRBJ2-7, with no clear D. Germline loops: CDR1 SGHDN, CDR2 FVKESK. Trimming removed 0 bases from V and 0 bases from J, with 12 bases in between. The CDR3 extends over 16 amino acids. DNA for the CDR3: TGTGCCAGCAGCCAAGAACACGTACCGAGCTCCTACGAGCAGTACTTC. Encoded protein: CASSQEHVPSSYEQYF.

This clone was counted a few times. The rearrangement links TRBV7-3 to TRBJ1-6; 7 bases match TRBD1. Germline CDR1 is SGHTA and CDR2 is FQGTGA. The V and J ends lost 5 bases and 6 bases, in that order; junction bases with no gene match: 7. The CDR3 is 15 residues long. The CDR3 protein is CASSPTGVGNSPLHF. The CDR3, as DNA: TGTGCCAGCAGCCCAACAGGGGTGGGTAATTCACCCCTCCACTTT.

This clone was detected only a few times. The rearrangement links TRBV5-1 to TRBJ2-5; 7 bases align to TRBD1. The CDR3 runs 15 residues. After removal of 6 bases from V and 2 bases from J, the junction contained 10 bases not matched to a gene. Germline CDR1 SGHRS, CDR2 YFSETQ. This CDR3 reads CASTLQGIPQETQYF. CDR3 in DNA: TGCGCCAGCACCCTACAGGGGATCCCTCAAGAGACCCAGTACTTC.

The J gene is TRBJ1-2, the V gene TRBV6-6; D gene uncertain. The V end lost 8 bases, the J end lost 7 bases, and 8 bases lay between the germline ends. Per the germline V gene, CDR1 is MNHNY and CDR2 is SVGAGI (reference sequence). The CDR3 has 10 residues. The DNA for the CDR3 is TGTGCCAGCCAGAGGGCTGGCTACACCTTC. As protein: CASQRAGYTF.

This clone has just a few counts. The rearrangement uses TRBV28 and TRBJ2-5; possible D gene TRBD2, 5 bases. The CDR3 spans 12 residues. V lost 9 bases and J 4 bases, leaving 12 bases between the germline ends. CDR1 and CDR2 (germline): MDHEN, SYDVKM. The CDR3 sequence: CASLRGSETQYF. CDR3 coding DNA: TGTGCCAGTTTACGAGGGTCAGAGACCCAGTACTTC.

In this sample, this clone turned up a few times. CDR3 sequence: CASSGGTGEEKLFF. CDR3 bases: TGTGCCAGCAGTGGAGGGACAGGGGAAGAAAAACTGTTTTTT. The chain is built from TRBV2 and TRBJ1-4, with 10 bases aligning to TRBD1. Germline-derived CDR1 and CDR2 are SNHLY and FYNNEI. V shed 4 bases, J shed 8 bases, and the junction held 4 bases outside the gene matches. This CDR3 is built from 14 residues.

A word on this clone: The sample contains more than one DNA sequence encoding this CDR3. The genes are TRBV27 and TRBJ2-7; 11 bases are shared with TRBD1. Trimming at V came to 4 bases and at J to 2 bases, leaving 1 base not matched to a gene. This CDR3 is 14 amino acids long. CDR1 is MNHEY, CDR2 SMNVEV, per germline (reference sequence). The CDR3 spells CASSSGQGAYEQYF. The CDR3 nucleotides read TGTGCCAGCAGTTCGGGACAGGGGGCCTACGAGCAGTACTTC.

This clone came up a few times. The chain links TRBV6-6 to TRBJ2-2, with D hard to call. Trimming took 2 bases from V and 3 from J, leaving 4 bases between them. The germline CDR1 and CDR2 sequences are MNHNY and SVGAGI (reference sequence). This CDR3 has 13 amino acids. The CDR3 sequence is CASSYGDTGELFF. The CDR3 DNA follows: TGTGCCAGCAGTTACGGGGACACCGGGGAGCTGTTTTTT.